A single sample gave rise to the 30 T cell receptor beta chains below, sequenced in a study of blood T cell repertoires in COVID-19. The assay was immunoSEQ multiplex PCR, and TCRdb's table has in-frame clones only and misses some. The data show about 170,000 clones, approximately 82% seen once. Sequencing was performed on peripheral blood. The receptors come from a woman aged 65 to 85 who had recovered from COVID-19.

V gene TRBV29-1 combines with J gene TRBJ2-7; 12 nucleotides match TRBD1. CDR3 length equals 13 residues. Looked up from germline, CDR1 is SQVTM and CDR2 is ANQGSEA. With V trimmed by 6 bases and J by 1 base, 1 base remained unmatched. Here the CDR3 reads CSVGQGASYEQYF. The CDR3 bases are TGCAGCGTGGGACAGGGGGCATCCTACGAGCAGTACTTC.

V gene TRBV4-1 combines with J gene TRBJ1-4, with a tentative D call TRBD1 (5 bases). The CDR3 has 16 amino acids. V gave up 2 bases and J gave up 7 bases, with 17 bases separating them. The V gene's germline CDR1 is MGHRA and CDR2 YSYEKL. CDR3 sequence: CASSQRFAGRGEKLFF. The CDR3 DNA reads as TGCGCCAGCAGCCAACGGTTTGCGGGGAGGGGTGAAAAACTGTTTTTT.

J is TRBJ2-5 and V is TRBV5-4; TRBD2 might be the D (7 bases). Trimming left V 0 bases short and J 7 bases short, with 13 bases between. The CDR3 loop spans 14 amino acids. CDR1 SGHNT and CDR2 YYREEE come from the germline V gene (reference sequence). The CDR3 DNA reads TGTGCCAGCAGCTTGGTGGGGGGGGCACGGACCCAGTACTTC. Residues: CASSLVGGARTQYF.

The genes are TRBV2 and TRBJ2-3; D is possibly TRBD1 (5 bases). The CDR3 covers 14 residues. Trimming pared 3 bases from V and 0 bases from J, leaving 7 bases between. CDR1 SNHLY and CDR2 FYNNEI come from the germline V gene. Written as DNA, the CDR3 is TGTGCCAGCAGTGAGGGGCGGAGCACAGATACGCAGTATTTT. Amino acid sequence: CASSEGRSTDTQYF.

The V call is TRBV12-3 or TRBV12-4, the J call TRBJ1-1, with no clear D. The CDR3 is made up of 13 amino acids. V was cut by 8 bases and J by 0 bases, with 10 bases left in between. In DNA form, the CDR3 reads TGTGCCAGCCGAACCGAGGTGAACACTGAAGCTTTCTTT. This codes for CASRTEVNTEAFF.

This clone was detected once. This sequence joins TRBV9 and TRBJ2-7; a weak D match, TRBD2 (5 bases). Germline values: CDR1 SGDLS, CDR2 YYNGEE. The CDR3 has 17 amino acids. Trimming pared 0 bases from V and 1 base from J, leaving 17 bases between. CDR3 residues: CASSVGPSRGRSYEQYF. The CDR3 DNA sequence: TGTGCCAGCAGCGTAGGGCCCTCCCGGGGAAGATCCTACGAGCAGTACTTC.

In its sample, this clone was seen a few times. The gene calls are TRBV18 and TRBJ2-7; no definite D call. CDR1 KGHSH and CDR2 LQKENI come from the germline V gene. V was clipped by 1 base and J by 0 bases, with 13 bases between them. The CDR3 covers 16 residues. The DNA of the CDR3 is TGTGCCAGCTCACCACGAGGTGTCTCACTCTCCTACGAGCAGTACTTC. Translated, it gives CASSPRGVSLSYEQYF.

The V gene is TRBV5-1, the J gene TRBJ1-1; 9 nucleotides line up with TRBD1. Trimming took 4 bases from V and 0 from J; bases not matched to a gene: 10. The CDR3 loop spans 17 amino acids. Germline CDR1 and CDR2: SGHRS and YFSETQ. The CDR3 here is CASSPDRGRAMNTEAFF. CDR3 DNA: TGCGCCAGCAGCCCGGACAGGGGACGGGCGATGAACACTGAAGCTTTCTTT.

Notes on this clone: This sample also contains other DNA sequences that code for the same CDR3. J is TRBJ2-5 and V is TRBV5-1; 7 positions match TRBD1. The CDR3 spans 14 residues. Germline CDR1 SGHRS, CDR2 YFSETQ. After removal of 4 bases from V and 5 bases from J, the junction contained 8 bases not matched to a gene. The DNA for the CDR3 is TGCGCCAGCAGCCCCCGGACAGGCTTTGAGACCCAGTACTTC. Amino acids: CASSPRTGFETQYF.

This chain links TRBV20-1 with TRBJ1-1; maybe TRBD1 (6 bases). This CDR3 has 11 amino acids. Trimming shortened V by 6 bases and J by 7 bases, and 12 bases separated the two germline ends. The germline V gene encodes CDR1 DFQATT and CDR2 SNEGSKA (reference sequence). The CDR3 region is CSALRQVEAFF. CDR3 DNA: TGCAGTGCCCTCAGACAGGTTGAAGCTTTCTTT.

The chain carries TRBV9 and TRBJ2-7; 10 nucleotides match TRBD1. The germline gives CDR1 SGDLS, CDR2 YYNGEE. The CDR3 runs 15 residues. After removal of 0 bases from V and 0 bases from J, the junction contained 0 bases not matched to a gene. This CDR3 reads CASSVGQGASYEQYF. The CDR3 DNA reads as TGTGCCAGCAGCGTAGGACAGGGGGCCTCCTACGAGCAGTACTTC.

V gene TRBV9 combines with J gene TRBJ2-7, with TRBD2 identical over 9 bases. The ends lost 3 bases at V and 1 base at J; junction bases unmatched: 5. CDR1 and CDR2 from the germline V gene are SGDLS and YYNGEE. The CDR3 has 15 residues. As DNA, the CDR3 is TGTGCCAGCAGCGCCCGTAGCGGGAGTTCCTACGAGCAGTACTTC. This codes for CASSARSGSSYEQYF.

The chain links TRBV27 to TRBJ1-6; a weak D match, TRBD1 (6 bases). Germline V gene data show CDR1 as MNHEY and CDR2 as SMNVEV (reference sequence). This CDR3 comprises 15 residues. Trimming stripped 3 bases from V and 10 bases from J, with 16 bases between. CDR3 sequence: CASSLAGAYRSPLHF. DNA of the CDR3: TGTGCCAGCAGTTTGGCGGGGGCGTACCGCTCACCCCTCCACTTT.

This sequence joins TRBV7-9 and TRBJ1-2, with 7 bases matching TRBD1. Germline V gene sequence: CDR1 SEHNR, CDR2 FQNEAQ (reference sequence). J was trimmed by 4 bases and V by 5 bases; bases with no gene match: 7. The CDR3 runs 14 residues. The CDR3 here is CASSNRDSGYGYTF. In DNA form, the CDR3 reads TGTGCCAGCAGCAACCGGGACAGTGGCTATGGCTACACCTTC.

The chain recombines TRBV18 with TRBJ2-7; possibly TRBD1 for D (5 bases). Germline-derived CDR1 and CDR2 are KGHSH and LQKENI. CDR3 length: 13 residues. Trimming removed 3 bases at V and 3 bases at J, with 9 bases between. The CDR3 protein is CASSPSQGYEQYF. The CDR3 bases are TGTGCCAGCTCACCGAGCCAGGGCTACGAGCAGTACTTC. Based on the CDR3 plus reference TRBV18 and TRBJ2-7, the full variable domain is NAGVMQNPRHLVRRRGQEARLRCSPMKGHSHVYWYRQLPEEGLKFMVYLQKENIIDESGMPKERFSAEFPKEGPSILRIQQVVRGDSAAYFCASSPSQGYEQYFGPGTRLTVT.

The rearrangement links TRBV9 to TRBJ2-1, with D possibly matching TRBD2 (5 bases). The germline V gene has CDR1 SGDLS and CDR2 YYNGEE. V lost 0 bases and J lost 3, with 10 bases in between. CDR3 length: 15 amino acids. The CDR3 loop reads CASSVVGGFYNEQFF. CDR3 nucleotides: TGTGCCAGCAGCGTAGTCGGCGGGTTCTACAATGAGCAGTTCTTC.

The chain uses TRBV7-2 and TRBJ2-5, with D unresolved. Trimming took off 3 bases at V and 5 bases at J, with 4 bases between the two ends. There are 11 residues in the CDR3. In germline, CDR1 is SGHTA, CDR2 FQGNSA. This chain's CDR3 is CASSFRETQYF. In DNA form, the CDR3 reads TGTGCCAGCAGCTTTCGGGAGACCCAGTACTTC.

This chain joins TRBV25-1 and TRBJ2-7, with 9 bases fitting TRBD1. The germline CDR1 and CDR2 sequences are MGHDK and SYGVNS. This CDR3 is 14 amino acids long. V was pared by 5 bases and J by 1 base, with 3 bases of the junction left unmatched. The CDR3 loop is CASSKTGGSYEQYF. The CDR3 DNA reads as TGTGCCAGCAGTAAGACAGGGGGATCCTACGAGCAGTACTTC.

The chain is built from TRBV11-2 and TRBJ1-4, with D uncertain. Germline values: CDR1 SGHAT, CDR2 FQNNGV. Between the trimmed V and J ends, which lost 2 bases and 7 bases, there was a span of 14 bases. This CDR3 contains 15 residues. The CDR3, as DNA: TGTGCCAGCAGCTTACGGGGTTATTGGGGTGAAAAACTGTTTTTT. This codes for CASSLRGYWGEKLFF.

CDR3 protein: CASSMGSGFDQPQHF. The CDR3, as DNA: TGTGCCAGTAGTATGGGTTCAGGGTTCGATCAGCCCCAGCATTTT. This chain joins TRBV19 and TRBJ1-5; D possibly corresponds to TRBD1 (5 bases). The CDR3 length is 15 residues. CDR1 is LNHDA, CDR2 SQIVND, per germline (reference sequence). Trimming removed 3 bases from V and 5 bases from J, with 14 bases in between.

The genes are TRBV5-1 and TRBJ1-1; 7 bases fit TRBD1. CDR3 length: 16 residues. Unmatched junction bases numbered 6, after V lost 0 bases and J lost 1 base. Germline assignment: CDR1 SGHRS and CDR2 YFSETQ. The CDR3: CASSLERGTANTEAFF. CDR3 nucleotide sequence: TGCGCCAGCAGCTTGGAGCGGGGGACAGCGAACACTGAAGCTTTCTTT.

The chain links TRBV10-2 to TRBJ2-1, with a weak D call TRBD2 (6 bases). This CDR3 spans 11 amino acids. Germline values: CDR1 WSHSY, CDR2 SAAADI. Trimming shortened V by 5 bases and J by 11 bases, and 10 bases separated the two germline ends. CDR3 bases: TGCGCCAGCAGTCCGGGGACTCAGCAGTTCTTC. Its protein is CASSPGTQQFF.

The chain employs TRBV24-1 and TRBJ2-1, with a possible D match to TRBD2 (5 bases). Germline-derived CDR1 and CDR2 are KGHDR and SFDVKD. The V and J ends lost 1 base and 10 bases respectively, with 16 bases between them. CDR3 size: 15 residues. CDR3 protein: CATSDFSDPPGEQFF. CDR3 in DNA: TGTGCCACCAGTGATTTCTCCGACCCCCCGGGGGAGCAGTTCTTC.

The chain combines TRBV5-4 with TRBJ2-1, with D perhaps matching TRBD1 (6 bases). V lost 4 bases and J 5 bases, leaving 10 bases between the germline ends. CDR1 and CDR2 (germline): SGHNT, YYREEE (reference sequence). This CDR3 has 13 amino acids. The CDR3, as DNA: TGTGCCAGCAGCCGTGACAGGCACAATGAGCAGTTCTTC. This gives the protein CASSRDRHNEQFF.

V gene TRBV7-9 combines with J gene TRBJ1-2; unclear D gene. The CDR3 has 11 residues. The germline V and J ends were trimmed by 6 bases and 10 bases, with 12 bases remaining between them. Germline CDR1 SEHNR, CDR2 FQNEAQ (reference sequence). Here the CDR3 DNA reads TGTGCCAGCAGTCGGGTCCCACACTACACCTTC. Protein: CASSRVPHYTF.

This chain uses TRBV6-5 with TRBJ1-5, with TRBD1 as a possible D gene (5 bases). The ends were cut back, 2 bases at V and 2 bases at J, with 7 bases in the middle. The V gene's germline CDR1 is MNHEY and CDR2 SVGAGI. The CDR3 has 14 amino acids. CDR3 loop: CASSYGGGNQPQHF. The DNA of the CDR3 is TGTGCCAGCAGTTACGGGGGGGGCAATCAGCCCCAGCATTTT.

CDR3 amino acids: CASSRQGSSSSYEQYF. CDR3 in DNA: TGTGCCAGCAGCCGACAGGGGTCGAGCAGCTCCTACGAGCAGTACTTC. J is TRBJ2-7 and V is TRBV9; 8 bases are a match to TRBD1. Trimming removed 4 bases from V and 0 bases from J; junction bases left unmatched: 9. Germline values: CDR1 SGDLS, CDR2 YYNGEE. This CDR3 region has 16 residues.

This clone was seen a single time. The CDR3 DNA sequence: TGCGCCAGCAGCTTGGCCGAGCCCCGGGGTACGCAGTATTTT. Amino acid sequence: CASSLAEPRGTQYF. The rearrangement joins TRBV5-1 to TRBJ2-3; possibly TRBD2 for D (5 bases). V was trimmed by 0 bases and J by 8 bases, leaving 13 bases between them. The CDR3 spans 14 residues. Germline assignment: CDR1 SGHRS and CDR2 YFSETQ.

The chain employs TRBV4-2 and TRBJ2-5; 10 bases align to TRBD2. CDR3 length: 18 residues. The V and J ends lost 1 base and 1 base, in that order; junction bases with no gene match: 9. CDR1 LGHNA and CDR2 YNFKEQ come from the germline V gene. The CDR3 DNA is TGTGCCAGCAGCCAAGGGGTAGCGGGAGGACCGATCCAAGAGACCCAGTACTTC. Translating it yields CASSQGVAGGPIQETQYF.

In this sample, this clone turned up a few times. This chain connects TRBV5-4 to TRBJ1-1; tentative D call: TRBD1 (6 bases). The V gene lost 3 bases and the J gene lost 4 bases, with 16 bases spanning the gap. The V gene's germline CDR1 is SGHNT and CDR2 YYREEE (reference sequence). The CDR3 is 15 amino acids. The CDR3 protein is CASSSPGGGGTEAFF. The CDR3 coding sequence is TGTGCCAGCAGCTCGCCCGGTGGGGGCGGCACTGAAGCTTTCTTT.